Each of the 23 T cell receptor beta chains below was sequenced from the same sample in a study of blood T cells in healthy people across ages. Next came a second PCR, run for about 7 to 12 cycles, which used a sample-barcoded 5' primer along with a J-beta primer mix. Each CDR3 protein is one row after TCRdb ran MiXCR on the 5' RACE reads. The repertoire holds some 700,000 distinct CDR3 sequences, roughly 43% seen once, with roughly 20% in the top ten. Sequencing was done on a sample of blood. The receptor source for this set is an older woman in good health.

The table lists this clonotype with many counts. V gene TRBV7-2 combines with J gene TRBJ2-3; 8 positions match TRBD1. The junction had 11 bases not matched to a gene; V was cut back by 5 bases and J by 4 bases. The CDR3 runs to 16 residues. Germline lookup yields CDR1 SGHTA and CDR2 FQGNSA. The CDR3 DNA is TGTGCCAGCAGCCTGGGGACAGGCCTGAGGTCAGATACGCAGTATTTT. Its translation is CASSLGTGLRSDTQYF.

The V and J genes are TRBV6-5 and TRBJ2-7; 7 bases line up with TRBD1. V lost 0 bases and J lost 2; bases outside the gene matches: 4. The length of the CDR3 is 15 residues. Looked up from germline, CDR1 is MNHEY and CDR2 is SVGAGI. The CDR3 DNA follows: TGTGCCAGCAGTTACTCGAATCAGGGGGCCTACGAGCAGTACTTC. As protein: CASSYSNQGAYEQYF.

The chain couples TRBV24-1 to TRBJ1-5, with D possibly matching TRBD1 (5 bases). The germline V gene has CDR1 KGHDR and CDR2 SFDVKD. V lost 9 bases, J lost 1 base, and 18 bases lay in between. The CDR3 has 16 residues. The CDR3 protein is CATALELGGSNQPQHF. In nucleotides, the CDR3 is TGTGCCACCGCGCTGGAACTTGGGGGAAGCAATCAGCCCCAGCATTTT.

Here the CDR3 DNA reads TGTGCCCGCACTCCTACAGGGGTCACAGATACGCAGTATTTT. This codes for CARTPTGVTDTQYF. The V gene is TRBV30, the J gene TRBJ2-3; 7 nucleotides agree with TRBD1. The CDR3 has 14 amino acids. Germline values: CDR1 GTSNPN, CDR2 SVGIG (reference sequence). J lost 2 bases, V lost 8 bases, and 10 bases had no gene match.

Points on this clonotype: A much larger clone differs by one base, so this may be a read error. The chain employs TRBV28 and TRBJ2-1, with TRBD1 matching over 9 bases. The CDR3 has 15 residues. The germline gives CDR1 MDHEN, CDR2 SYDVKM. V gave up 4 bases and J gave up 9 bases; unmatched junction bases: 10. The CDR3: CASSSSGTGLCEQFF. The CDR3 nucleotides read TGTGCCAGCAGTTCTTCCGGGACAGGGTTGTGTGAGCAGTTCTTC.

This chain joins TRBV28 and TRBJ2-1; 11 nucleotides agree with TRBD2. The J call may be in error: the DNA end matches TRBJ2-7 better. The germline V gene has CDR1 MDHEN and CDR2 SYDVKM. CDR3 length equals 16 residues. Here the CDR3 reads CASRAKGTSGYNEQYF. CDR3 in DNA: TGTGCCAGCCGAGCTAAGGGGACTAGCGGTTACAATGAGCAGTACTTC.

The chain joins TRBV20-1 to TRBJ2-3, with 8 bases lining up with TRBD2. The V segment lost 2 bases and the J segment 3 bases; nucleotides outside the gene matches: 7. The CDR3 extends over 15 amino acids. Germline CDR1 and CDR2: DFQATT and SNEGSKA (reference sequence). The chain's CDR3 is CSARILTSATDTQYF. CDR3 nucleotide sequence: TGCAGTGCTAGAATACTGACTAGCGCGACAGATACGCAGTATTTT.

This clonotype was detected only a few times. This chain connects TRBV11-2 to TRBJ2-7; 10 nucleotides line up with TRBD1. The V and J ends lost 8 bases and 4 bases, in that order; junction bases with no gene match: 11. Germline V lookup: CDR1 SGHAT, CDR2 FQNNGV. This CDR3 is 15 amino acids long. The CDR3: CASSRQGAFSYEQYF. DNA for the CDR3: TGTGCCAGCTCACGACAGGGGGCTTTCTCGTACGAGCAGTACTTC.

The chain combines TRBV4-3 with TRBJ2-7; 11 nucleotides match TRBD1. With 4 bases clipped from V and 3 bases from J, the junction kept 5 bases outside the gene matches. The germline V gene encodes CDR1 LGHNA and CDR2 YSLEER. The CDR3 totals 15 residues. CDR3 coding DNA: TGCGCCAGCAGCCGGGGACAGGGGGTTTACTACGAGCAGTACTTC. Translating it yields CASSRGQGVYYEQYF.

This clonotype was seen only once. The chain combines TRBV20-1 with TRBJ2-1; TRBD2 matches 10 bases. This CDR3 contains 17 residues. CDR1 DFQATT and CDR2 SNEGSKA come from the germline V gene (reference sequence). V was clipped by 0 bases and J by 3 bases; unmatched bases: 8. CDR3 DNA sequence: TGCAGTGCTAGAGATCCGAGATCTAGCGGGGGCTACAATGAGCAGTTCTTC. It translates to CSARDPRSSGGYNEQFF.

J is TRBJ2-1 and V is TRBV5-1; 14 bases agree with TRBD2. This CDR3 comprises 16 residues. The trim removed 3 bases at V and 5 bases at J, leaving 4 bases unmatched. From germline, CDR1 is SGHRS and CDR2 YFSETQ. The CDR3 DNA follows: TGCGCCAGCAGCTCATGGACTAGCGGGGGGCACAATGAGCAGTTCTTC. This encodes CASSSWTSGGHNEQFF.

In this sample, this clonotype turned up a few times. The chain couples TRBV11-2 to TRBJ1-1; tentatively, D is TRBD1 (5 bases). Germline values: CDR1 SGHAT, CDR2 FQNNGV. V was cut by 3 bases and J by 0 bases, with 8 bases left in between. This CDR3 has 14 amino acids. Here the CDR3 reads CASSLPGMNTEAFF. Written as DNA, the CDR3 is TGTGCCAGCAGCTTGCCAGGGATGAACACTGAAGCTTTCTTT.

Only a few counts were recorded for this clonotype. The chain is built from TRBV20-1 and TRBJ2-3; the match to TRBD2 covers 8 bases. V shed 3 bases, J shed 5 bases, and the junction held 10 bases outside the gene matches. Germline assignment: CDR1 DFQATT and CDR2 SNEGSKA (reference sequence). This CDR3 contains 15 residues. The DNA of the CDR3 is TGCAGTGCTAGTCCCCGGGGGGGGCTGGGAGATACGCAGTATTTT. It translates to CSASPRGGLGDTQYF.

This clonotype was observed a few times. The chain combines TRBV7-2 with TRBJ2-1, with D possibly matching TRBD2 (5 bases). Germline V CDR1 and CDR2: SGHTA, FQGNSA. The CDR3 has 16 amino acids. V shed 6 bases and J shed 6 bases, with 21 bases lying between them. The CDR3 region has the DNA TGTGCCAGCAGATCTCCGGTAGGGCTAGCTGGCAATGAGCAGTTCTTC. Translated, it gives CASRSPVGLAGNEQFF.

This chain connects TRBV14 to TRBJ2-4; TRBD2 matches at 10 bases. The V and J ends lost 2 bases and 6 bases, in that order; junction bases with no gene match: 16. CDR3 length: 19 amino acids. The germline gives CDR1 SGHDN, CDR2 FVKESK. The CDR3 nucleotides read TGTGCCAGCAGCCAATTTCCTCAGGGAACTAGCGGGACGGGAAACATTCAGTACTTC. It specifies CASSQFPQGTSGTGNIQYF.

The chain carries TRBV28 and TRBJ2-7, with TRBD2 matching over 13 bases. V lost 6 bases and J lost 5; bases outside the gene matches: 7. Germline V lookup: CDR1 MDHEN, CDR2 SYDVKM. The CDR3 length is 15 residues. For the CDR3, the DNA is TGTGCCAGCAGACTCGGACTAGCGGGAGTCAACGAGCAGTACTTC. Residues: CASRLGLAGVNEQYF.

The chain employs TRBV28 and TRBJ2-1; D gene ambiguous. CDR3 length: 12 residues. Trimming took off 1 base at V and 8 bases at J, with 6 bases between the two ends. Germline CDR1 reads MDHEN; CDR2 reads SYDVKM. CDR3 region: CASSLFADEQFF. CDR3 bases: TGTGCCAGCAGTTTATTTGCGGATGAGCAGTTCTTC. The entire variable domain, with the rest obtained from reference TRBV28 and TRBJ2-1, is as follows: DVKVTQSSRYLVKRTGEKVFLECVQDMDHENMFWYRQDPGLGLRLIYFSYDVKMKEKGDIPEGYSVSREKKERFSLILESASTNQTSMYLCASSLFADEQFFGPGTRLTVL.

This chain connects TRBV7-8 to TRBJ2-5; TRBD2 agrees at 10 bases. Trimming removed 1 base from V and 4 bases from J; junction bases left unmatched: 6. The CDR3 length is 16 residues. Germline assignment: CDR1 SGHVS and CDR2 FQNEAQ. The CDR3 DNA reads TGTGCCAGCAGCTTAGGCGAGCGGGGGGGCTCAGAGACCCAGTACTTC. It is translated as CASSLGERGGSETQYF.

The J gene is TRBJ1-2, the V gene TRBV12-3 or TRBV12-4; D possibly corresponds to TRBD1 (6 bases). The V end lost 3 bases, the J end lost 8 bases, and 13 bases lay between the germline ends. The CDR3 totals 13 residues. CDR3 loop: CASSFRGRRGYTF. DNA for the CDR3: TGTGCCAGCAGTTTTCGGGGGCGGCGAGGCTACACCTTC.

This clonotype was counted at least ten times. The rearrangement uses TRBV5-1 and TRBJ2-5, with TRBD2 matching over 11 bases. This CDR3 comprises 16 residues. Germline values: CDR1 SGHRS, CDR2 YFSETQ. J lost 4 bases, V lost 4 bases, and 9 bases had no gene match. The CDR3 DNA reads TGCGCCAGCAGCCCGGGACTAGCGGAGAGTACAGAGACCCAGTACTTC. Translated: CASSPGLAESTETQYF.

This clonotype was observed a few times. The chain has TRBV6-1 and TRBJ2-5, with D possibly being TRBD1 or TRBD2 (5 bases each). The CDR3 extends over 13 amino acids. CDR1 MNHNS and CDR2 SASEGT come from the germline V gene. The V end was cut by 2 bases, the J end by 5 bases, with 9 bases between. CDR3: CASSERDAETQYF. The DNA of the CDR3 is TGTGCCAGCAGTGAAAGGGACGCGGAGACCCAGTACTTC.

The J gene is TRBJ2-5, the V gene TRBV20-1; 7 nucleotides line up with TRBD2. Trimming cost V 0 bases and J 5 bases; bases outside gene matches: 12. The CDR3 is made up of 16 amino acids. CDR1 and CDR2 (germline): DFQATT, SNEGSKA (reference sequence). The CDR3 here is CSARDWVGRGKETQYF. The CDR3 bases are TGCAGTGCTAGAGATTGGGTGGGGCGGGGGAAGGAGACCCAGTACTTC.

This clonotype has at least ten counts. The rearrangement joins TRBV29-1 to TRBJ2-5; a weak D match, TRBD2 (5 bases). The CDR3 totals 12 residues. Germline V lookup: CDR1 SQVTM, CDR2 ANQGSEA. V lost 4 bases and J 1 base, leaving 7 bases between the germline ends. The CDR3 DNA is TGCAGCGTTGGGACTCCCCAAGAGACCCAGTACTTC. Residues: CSVGTPQETQYF.